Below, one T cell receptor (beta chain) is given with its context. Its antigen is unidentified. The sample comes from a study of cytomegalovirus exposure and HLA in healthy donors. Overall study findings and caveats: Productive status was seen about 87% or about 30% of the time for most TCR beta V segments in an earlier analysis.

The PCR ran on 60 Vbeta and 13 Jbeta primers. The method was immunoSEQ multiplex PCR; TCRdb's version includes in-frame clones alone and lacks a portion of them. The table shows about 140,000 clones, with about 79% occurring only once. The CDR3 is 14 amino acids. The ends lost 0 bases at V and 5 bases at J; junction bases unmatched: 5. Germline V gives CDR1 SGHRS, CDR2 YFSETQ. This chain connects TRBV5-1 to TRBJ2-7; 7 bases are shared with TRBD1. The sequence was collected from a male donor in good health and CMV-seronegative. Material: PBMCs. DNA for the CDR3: TGCGCCAGCAGCTTGGAAGGGGGCATGGACGAGCAGTACTTC. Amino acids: CASSLEGGMDEQYF.